A selection of T cell receptor beta chains follows, all from one sample in a study of blood T cell repertoires in COVID-19. Sequencing was performed with immunoSEQ multiplex PCR; in TCRdb, only in-frame clones are kept and a portion is missing. The sample includes approximately 310,000 clones, roughly 89% of them seen just once. The source material was PBMCs or T cells enriched from blood (not recorded which). The origin of the receptors is a man aged 55 to 70 who had recovered from COVID-19. CDR3s include the opening cysteine and the closing phenylalanine or tryptophan. D genes are given only for firm matches. A row's size may be missing; if present it is once, few, many or a size class.

clone size	V gene	J gene	D gene	CDR3 DNA	CDR3 protein
-	TRBV7-6	TRBJ1-1	TRBD1	TGTGCCAGCAGCCCGCGGACAGGGGGAGTTGAAGCTTTCTTT	CASSPRTGGVEAFF
once	TRBV9	TRBJ2-7	-	TGTGCCAGCAGCCCCAATTGGGCCGGCGAGCAGTACTTC	CASSPNWAGEQYF
-	TRBV28	TRBJ2-2	TRBD2	TGTGCCAGCAGTTCTCAAGCTGGCGGGAGGGCCCCCGGGGAGCTGTTTTTT	CASSSQAGGRAPGELFF
-	TRBV5-5	TRBJ1-5	-	TGTGCCAGCAGCTTGTTACAGGATAATCAGCCCCAGCATTTT	CASSLLQDNQPQHF
-	TRBV7-9	TRBJ1-5	TRBD1	TGTGCCAGCAGTAATTCAATTTCCGGGACAGCAAGCAATCAGCCCCAGCATTTT	CASSNSISGTASNQPQHF
-	TRBV9	TRBJ1-6	-	TGTGCCAGCAGCCCGCGGGGGAGCTCCTATAATTCACCCCTCCACTTT	CASSPRGSSYNSPLHF
-	TRBV2	TRBJ2-3	TRBD2	TGTGCCAGCAGGGCGACTAGCGGGAGTCGGACAGATACGCAGTATTTT	CASRATSGSRTDTQYF
once	TRBV18	TRBJ2-1	-	TGTGCCAGCTCACCAAATCTAGTCCGAAAAAATGAGCAGTTCTTC	CASSPNLVRKNEQFF
-	TRBV6-2/TRBV6-3	TRBJ1-6	-	TGTGCCAGCAGTTTCTCCGGGACATTAATTTCACCCCTCCACTTT	CASSFSGTLISPLHF
-	TRBV7-9	TRBJ2-1	TRBD2	TGTGCCAGCAGCTTAGTGGGACTAGCGGATTACAATGAGCAGTTCTTC	CASSLVGLADYNEQFF
many	TRBV7-6	TRBJ2-1	TRBD2	TGTGCCAGCAGCTTACTAGCGGGAGCAAACAATGAGCAGTTCTTC	CASSLLAGANNEQFF
-	TRBV27	TRBJ1-1	-	TGTGCCAGCAGTTTCGGAATTCGGGGTCTGAACACTGAAGCTTTCTTT	CASSFGIRGLNTEAFF
-	TRBV5-1	TRBJ1-1	-	TGCGCCAGCAGCTTGGACAGAGCCAACACTGAAGCTTTCTTT	CASSLDRANTEAFF
-	TRBV9	TRBJ2-1	-	TGTGCCAGCAGCGTAGACAGCTCCTACAATGAGCAGTTCTTC	CASSVDSSYNEQFF
-	TRBV7-9	TRBJ1-4	TRBD1	TGTGCCAGCAGCCCCTTATCCGGACAGGCTCGTCGCGAAAAACTGTTTTTT	CASSPLSGQARREKLFF
-	TRBV15	TRBJ1-6	-	TGTGCCACCAGCAGATACCCCGTGACCGCACAGAGCTCCTATAATTCACCCCTCCACTTT	CATSRYPVTAQSSYNSPLHF
-	TRBV5-4	TRBJ1-2	TRBD1	TGTGCCAGCAGCTTGGGACCCAGGGGGTTTAACTATGGCTACACCTTC	CASSLGPRGFNYGYTF
-	TRBV13	TRBJ2-6	-	TGTGCCAGCAGCTCGAGGAGCGGAAGCTCTGGGGCCAACGTCCTGACTTTC	CASSSRSGSSGANVLTF
-	TRBV10-2	TRBJ2-2	TRBD2	TGCGCCAGCACAAGTCCTAGCGGAGGAGAGGCCGGGGAGCTGTTTTTT	CASTSPSGGEAGELFF
-	TRBV20-1	TRBJ1-2	TRBD1	TGCAGTGCTAGTGGGGACAGGGGGTCGAACTATGGCTACACCTTC	CSASGDRGSNYGYTF
-	TRBV15	TRBJ2-2	TRBD2	TGTGCCACCAGCAGAGCTCTAGCGGGAGGCTTCCGGGAGCTGTTTTTT	CATSRALAGGFRELFF
-	TRBV28	TRBJ1-2	-	TGTGCCAGCAGTTTAGGGGCCGCCAGGCTATATGGCTACACCTTC	CASSLGAARLYGYTF
few	TRBV5-1	TRBJ2-2	-	TGCGCCAGCAGCGTCTCAGTGAACACCGGGGAGCTGTTTTTT	CASSVSVNTGELFF
-	TRBV12-3/TRBV12-4	TRBJ2-1	-	TGTGCCAGCAGTTTACCTAGCAGCAATGAGCAGTTCTTC	CASSLPSSNEQFF
-	TRBV27	TRBJ2-4	TRBD1	TGTGCCAGCAGCCCACGACCGCCGGGACAGGGGGAACTAGCCAAAAACATTCAGTACTTC	CASSPRPPGQGELAKNIQYF
-	TRBV5-5	TRBJ1-5	-	TGTGCCAGCAGCCCGACAGTCCTAAATCAGCCCCAGCATTTT	CASSPTVLNQPQHF
-	TRBV3-1/TRBV3-2	TRBJ2-7	TRBD1	TGTGCCAGCAGCCCATCCGCGGGACAGGGGAATTCTAGGTCCTACGAGCAGTACTTC	CASSPSAGQGNSRSYEQYF
-	TRBV28	TRBJ1-2	-	TGTGCCAGCAGTTTGGGGGGGAAACCCTATGGCTACACCTTC	CASSLGGKPYGYTF
-	TRBV5-1	TRBJ1-6	TRBD1	TGCGCCAGCAGCTCAGGGGGCAGGGTCGGTTCACCCCTCCACTTT	CASSSGGRVGSPLHF
-	TRBV27	TRBJ1-2	-	TGTGCCAGCAGTTTATTCGGGAAAGCGGGGTATGGCTACACCTTC	CASSLFGKAGYGYTF
-	TRBV29-1	TRBJ1-1	-	TGCAGCGCTAAGACAAGCACTGAAGCTTTCTTT	CSAKTSTEAFF
-	TRBV11-2	TRBJ1-1	-	TGTGCCAGCAGACGATTCGTAGGGGGAACTGAAGCTTTCTTT	CASRRFVGGTEAFF
-	TRBV23-1	TRBJ1-4	-	TGCGCCAGCAGTGCAGGTGCAACTAATGAAAAACTGTTTTTT	CASSAGATNEKLFF
-	TRBV7-7	TRBJ2-5	TRBD1	TGTGCTAGCAGCTTAGTAGGGACAGGGTTAGAGACCCAGTACTTC	CASSLVGTGLETQYF
-	TRBV7-9	TRBJ1-6	TRBD1	TGTGCCAGCAGCCCCGGGACAGCAGATAATTCACCCCTCCACTTT	CASSPGTADNSPLHF
-	TRBV24-1	TRBJ2-7	-	TGTGCCACCAGTGATGGGCCCTGGTCCGAGCAGTACTTC	CATSDGPWSEQYF
-	TRBV30	TRBJ2-2	TRBD1	TGTGCCTCCGCCGGGACAGCGAACACCGGGGAGCTGTTTTTT	CASAGTANTGELFF
-	TRBV7-3	TRBJ2-7	TRBD1	TGTGCCAGCAGCCGTGGGACAGGGGGCTACGAGCAGTACTTC	CASSRGTGGYEQYF
-	TRBV3-1/TRBV3-2	TRBJ2-3	-	TGTGCCAGCAGCCGCAGGGCAACGGATACGCAGTATTTT	CASSRRATDTQYF
-	TRBV3-1/TRBV3-2	TRBJ1-2	TRBD1	TGTGCCAGCAGCAAGACAGGGTTTGTCTATGGCTACACCTTC	CASSKTGFVYGYTF
once	TRBV24-1	TRBJ2-1	-	TGTGCCACCAGTGATTCTAGGGGCGATAGGAATGAGCAGTTCTTC	CATSDSRGDRNEQFF
-	TRBV16	TRBJ2-7	TRBD1	TGTGCCAGCAGCAGGGGGACAGGGAGTACCTACGAGCAGTACTTC	CASSRGTGSTYEQYF
-	TRBV6-5	TRBJ1-2	-	TGTGCCAGCAGTTACACGACTGGAGGGATCTATGGCTACACCTTC	CASSYTTGGIYGYTF
once	TRBV28	TRBJ2-7	TRBD2	TGTGCCAGCAGTTCCGGGGGAGGGGTCTACGAGCAGTACTTC	CASSSGGGVYEQYF
-	TRBV5-5	TRBJ2-6	-	TGTGCCAGCAGCTGGGCCATTGGTACAGGGGCCAACGTCCTGACTTTC	CASSWAIGTGANVLTF
-	TRBV5-1	TRBJ2-5	TRBD1	TGCGCCAGCAGCTTGCGGACAGGGGAACCCCAAGAGACCCAGTACTTC	CASSLRTGEPQETQYF
-	TRBV6-2/TRBV6-3	TRBJ1-1	TRBD1	TGTGCCAGCAGTTACATGGTGACAGGGACTCTCTCCACTGAAGCTTTCTTT	CASSYMVTGTLSTEAFF
-	TRBV6-5	TRBJ2-3	-	TGTGCCAGCAGTTCTCAACTGGCAGATACGCAGTATTTT	CASSSQLADTQYF
-	TRBV11-1	TRBJ2-2	-	TGTGCCAGCAGCTTCGGGAACACCGGGGAGCTGTTTTTT	CASSFGNTGELFF
once	TRBV28	TRBJ1-6	TRBD1	TGTGCCAGCAGTTTAGGGCAGGGGGAAGGCTCACCCCTCCACTTT	CASSLGQGEGSPLHF